These 20 T cell receptor beta chains were sequenced from one sample in a study of molecular identifiers for immune sequencing clone quantification. TCRdb called the PCR reads again in MiXCR, with one record for every CDR3 protein. The sample lists about 300,000 distinct CDR3 sequences; 20% to 25% were seen once. The source material was naive CD8+ T cells from blood, with Jurkat cell RNA spiked in. Subset meaning: FACS-sorted CD8+CD4-CCR7+CD45RA+ naive T cells. The source of these receptors is a human donor in good health. Some libraries in this study had Jurkat cell RNA spiked in.

This clonotype appeared many times. The chain recombines TRBV6-2 or TRBV6-3 with TRBJ2-7; D unresolved. Germline V gene lookup returns CDR1 MNHEY and CDR2 SVGEGT. Trimming pared 2 bases from V and 4 bases from J, leaving 12 bases between. This CDR3 has 14 amino acids. CDR3 DNA sequence: TGTGCCAGCAGTTACGGGCCCGCAGCGTACGAGCAGTACTTC. It specifies CASSYGPAAYEQYF.

This chain joins TRBV6-2 or TRBV6-3 and TRBJ2-7; no firm D call. The CDR3 runs 12 residues. The germline V gene encodes CDR1 MNHEY and CDR2 SVGEGT. V gave up 2 bases and J gave up 6 bases, with 8 bases separating them. The CDR3 loop reads CASSYSPGEQYF. The DNA of the CDR3 is TGTGCCAGCAGTTACAGCCCCGGCGAGCAGTACTTC.

This chain joins TRBV12-3 or TRBV12-4 and TRBJ1-1, with TRBD1 as a possible D gene (5 bases). This CDR3 has 14 amino acids. The V gene lost 6 bases and the J gene lost 0 bases, with 11 bases spanning the gap. CDR3 amino acids: CASSHDSMNTEAFF. CDR3 DNA: TGTGCCAGCAGCCATGACAGCATGAACACTGAAGCTTTCTTT.

In regard to this clonotype: This could be a read error, since a much larger clone is one nucleotide away. V gene TRBV6-5 combines with J gene TRBJ1-1; 8 nucleotides align to TRBD1. This CDR3 is 14 amino acids long. In germline, CDR1 is MNHEY, CDR2 SVGAGI. In DNA, the CDR3 is TGTGCCACCCTACGACAGGGGTTAATCACTGAAGCTCTCTTT. Its protein product is CATLRQGLITEALF.

This clonotype was observed a single time. A clone one base away is much larger, so this may be a read error. This chain connects TRBV2 to TRBJ2-2; D could derive from TRBD1 or TRBD2 (6 bases each). CDR1 and CDR2 (germline): SNHLY, FYNNEI. The CDR3 has 14 amino acids. The CDR3 loop reads CASSEEGEAGEQFF. The CDR3 nucleotides read TGTGCCAGCAGTGAGGAGGGGGAGGCCGGGGAGCAGTTTTTT.

This clonotype was found a few times. A read error may account for a junction end that differs from germline. The V and J genes are TRBV12-3 or TRBV12-4 and TRBJ2-5; D possibly matches TRBD1 or TRBD2 (5 bases each). The CDR3 sequence is 14 residues long. CDR3 sequence (DNA): TGTGCCAGCAGTTTGAGGGACGGTCCAGAGGCCCAGTACTTC. Residues: CASSLRDGPEAQYF.

The table lists this clonotype with a few counts. CDR3 loop: CASSRTAEGVSSYEQYF. The CDR3 region has the DNA TGCGCCAGCAGCCGTACGGCGGAAGGAGTTAGCTCCTACGAGCAGTACTTC. The J gene is TRBJ2-7, the V gene TRBV4-1; D not certain. This CDR3 contains 17 residues. V lost 4 bases and J lost 0, with 19 bases in between. The germline V gene encodes CDR1 MGHRA and CDR2 YSYEKL.

This clonotype was picked up many times. The chain recombines TRBV12-3 or TRBV12-4 with TRBJ1-1; 7 bases are shared with TRBD1. Trimming took 7 bases from V and 4 from J; bases not matched to a gene: 9. CDR3 length: 14 amino acids. CDR3 DNA: TGTGCCAGCACGGAGACAGGGCCCGGCACTGAAGCTTTCTTT. Translating gives CASTETGPGTEAFF.

The V call is TRBV20-1, the J call TRBJ1-5; no firm D call. Trimming removed 0 bases at V and 0 bases at J, with 18 bases between. The CDR3 contains 18 residues. Germline lookup yields CDR1 DFQATT and CDR2 SNEGSKA (reference sequence). CDR3 residues: CSARDQRWGKHSNQPQHF. The DNA for the CDR3 is TGCAGTGCTAGAGATCAGAGGTGGGGAAAGCATAGCAATCAGCCCCAGCATTTT.

The sample holds many counts of this clonotype. The chain joins TRBV19 to TRBJ2-6; D not resolved. With 4 bases removed from V and 0 bases from J, the gap between germline ends came to 16 bases. CDR1 and CDR2 from the germline V gene are LNHDA and SQIVND (reference sequence). The CDR3 extends over 18 amino acids. CDR3 residues: CASSKRIPKPSGANVLTF. Here the CDR3 DNA reads TGTGCCAGTAGTAAGCGAATCCCAAAACCCTCTGGGGCCAACGTCCTGACTTTC.

In this sample, this clonotype turned up a few times. V and J are TRBV4-3 and TRBJ1-6; tentatively, D is TRBD1 (5 bases). Germline loops: CDR1 LGHNA, CDR2 YSLEER. The CDR3 is 22 residues long. V was pared by 0 bases and J by 8 bases, with 32 bases between. DNA for the CDR3: TGCGCCAGCAGCCAAGAAGGCTGGGGGGTAACCCCCCGAACAACAAGAGATTCACCCCTCCACTTT. This encodes CASSQEGWGVTPRTTRDSPLHF.

The table lists this clonotype with a few counts. CDR3 sequence (DNA): TGCGCCAGCAGCCAAGATTTCCTGTCCCTTTACGAGCAGTACTTC. Its translation: CASSQDFLSLYEQYF. The chain combines TRBV4-3 with TRBJ2-7; D is unclear. The CDR3 length is 15 residues. Trimming removed 0 bases at V and 4 bases at J, with 13 bases between. From germline, CDR1 is LGHNA and CDR2 YSLEER.

Comment on this clonotype: A read error may be the cause here, since a much bigger clone is one base away. It is likely a read error, because the conserved phenylalanine at the end of the CDR3 is missing. CDR3 nucleotides: TGTGCCAGCAGTTTAGAAGCCAAATACACAGATACGCAGTATCTT. This encodes CASSLEAKYTDTQYL. V and J are TRBV12-3 or TRBV12-4 and TRBJ2-3; D not certain. V was cut by 1 base and J by 2 bases, with 10 bases left in between. The CDR3 runs 15 residues.

This clonotype was seen a few times. The chain joins TRBV24-1 to TRBJ2-1, with unresolved D. Trimming took off 5 bases at V and 4 bases at J, with 8 bases between the two ends. The CDR3 is made up of 13 amino acids. The V gene's germline CDR1 is KGHDR and CDR2 SFDVKD. The CDR3 loop is CATSGRLYNEQFF. The CDR3 coding sequence is TGTGCCACCAGTGGCAGGTTATACAATGAGCAGTTCTTC.

Note on this clonotype: It may be a read error: a sequence one base away is much more abundant. The chain has TRBV7-9 and TRBJ1-4; no clear D gene. Germline CDR1 SEHNR, CDR2 FQNEAQ (reference sequence). This CDR3 is 12 amino acids long. The CDR3 DNA follows: TGTGCCAGCAGCCACCTGAATGAAAGACTGTTTTTT. This codes for CASSHLNERLFF.

This clonotype has ten or more counts. This rearrangement joins TRBV7-9 to TRBJ2-1, with D possibly matching TRBD1 (5 bases). Germline loops: CDR1 SEHNR, CDR2 FQNEAQ (reference sequence). Trimming removed 1 base from V and 9 bases from J, with 19 bases in between. The CDR3 extends over 16 amino acids. This CDR3 is CASSLGLVVSRGEQFF. The CDR3 coding sequence is TGTGCCAGCAGCTTAGGCCTAGTAGTTTCTAGGGGTGAGCAGTTCTTC.

This clonotype occurred a few times. This chain joins TRBV10-3 and TRBJ2-7; TRBD1 aligns across 7 bases. The germline CDR1 and CDR2 sequences are ENHRY and SYGVKD. J lost 3 bases, V lost 3 bases, and 11 bases had no gene match. This CDR3 comprises 16 residues. CDR3 nucleotides: TGTGCCATCAGTGAAGAGACAGGGAAGCTAGTCTACGAGCAGTACTTC. Translating it yields CAISEETGKLVYEQYF.

This clonotype was detected many times. The chain employs TRBV18 and TRBJ2-7; a possible D gene is TRBD2 (6 bases). The CDR3 length is 16 residues. Trimming left V 5 bases short and J 5 bases short, with 22 bases between. Per germline, CDR1 KGHSH and CDR2 LQKENI. The CDR3 reads CASSSYGTGVGDEQYF. In nucleotides, the CDR3 is TGTGCCAGCTCATCTTACGGGACGGGGGTAGGAGACGAGCAGTACTTC.

This clonotype has just a few counts. The V and J genes are TRBV25-1 and TRBJ2-1; D perhaps matches TRBD2 (5 bases). This CDR3 is built from 14 residues. Germline CDR1 MGHDK, CDR2 SYGVNS. The V gene lost 2 bases and the J gene lost 6 bases, with 11 bases spanning the gap. CDR3 amino acids: CASSELSDFNEQFF. In nucleotides, the CDR3 is TGTGCCAGCAGTGAACTCTCGGACTTCAATGAGCAGTTCTTC.

This clonotype was detected only once. V gene TRBV3-1 combines with J gene TRBJ2-5; D may be TRBD2 (6 bases). This CDR3 contains 15 residues. The germline V and J ends were trimmed by 2 bases and 4 bases, with 14 bases remaining between them. From germline, CDR1 is LGHDT and CDR2 YNNKEL (reference sequence). CDR3 protein: CASSQQGLSSETQYF. In DNA, the CDR3 is TGTGCCAGCAGCCAACAGGGACTCAGTTCAGAGACCCAGTACTTC.